Each of the 13 T cell receptor beta chains below was sequenced from the same sample in a study of shared clonotypes between healthy human individuals. The assay was immunoSEQ multiplex PCR, and TCRdb's table has in-frame clones only and misses some. The sample yields about 2.4 million clones, roughly 93% seen once. Specimen: naive CD4+ T cells from PBMCs. The subset was: CD45RA+ positively selected. The receptors derive from a man aged 18 to 29 in good health. Some clones in this sample may be carry-over from other donors' samples.

This clone was seen only once. The chain couples TRBV28 to TRBJ2-7; 7 bases are a match to TRBD1. Germline-derived CDR1 and CDR2 are MDHEN and SYDVKM. The CDR3 runs 14 residues. The junction had 8 bases not matched to a gene; V was cut back by 6 bases and J by 3 bases. This CDR3 is CASSSDRVDYEQYF. The CDR3 bases are TGTGCCAGCAGCTCAGACAGGGTAGACTACGAGCAGTACTTC. The entire variable domain, with the rest obtained from reference TRBV28 and TRBJ2-7, is as follows: DVKVTQSSRYLVKRTGEKVFLECVQDMDHENMFWYRQDPGLGLRLIYFSYDVKMKEKGDIPEGYSVSREKKERFSLILESASTNQTSMYLCASSSDRVDYEQYFGPGTRLTVT.

J is TRBJ1-2 and V is TRBV6-6; 10 nucleotides align to TRBD1. The length of the CDR3 is 16 residues. Looked up from germline, CDR1 is MNHNY and CDR2 is SVGAGI (reference sequence). After removal of 5 bases from V and 6 bases from J, the junction contained 12 bases not matched to a gene. CDR3 nucleotides: TGTGCCAGCAGTAGGGGGACAGGGGTTTTTTTGGATGGCTACACCTTC. Protein: CASSRGTGVFLDGYTF.

Here the CDR3 reads CASSLKDGFGYGYTF. The CDR3, as DNA: TGCGCCAGCAGCCTCAAAGATGGGTTCGGCTATGGCTACACCTTC. The rearrangement links TRBV4-1 to TRBJ1-2, with unresolved D. The CDR3 is 15 residues long. CDR1 is MGHRA, CDR2 YSYEKL, per germline. Trimming stripped 4 bases from V and 4 bases from J, with 16 bases between.

The rearrangement uses TRBV6-1 and TRBJ2-4; TRBD1 matches at 7 bases. The CDR3 totals 18 residues. Germline assignment: CDR1 MNHNS and CDR2 SASEGT. Unmatched junction bases numbered 19, after V lost 4 bases and J lost 7 bases. The CDR3 reads CASSAKPGQVQDRNIQYF. CDR3 nucleotides: TGTGCCAGCAGTGCCAAACCAGGACAGGTCCAAGATCGGAACATTCAGTACTTC.

Notes on this clone: This specimen includes other DNA sequences encoding the same CDR3. This chain links TRBV10-3 with TRBJ2-7, with 7 bases identical to TRBD1. This CDR3 has 13 residues. CDR1 and CDR2 (germline): ENHRY, SYGVKD. With V trimmed by 6 bases and J by 0 bases, 2 bases remained unmatched. CDR3 residues: CAIRRDSSYEQYF. The CDR3, as DNA: TGTGCCATCAGAAGGGACAGCTCCTACGAGCAGTACTTC.

V gene TRBV25-1 combines with J gene TRBJ1-6; the match to TRBD1 covers 7 bases. This CDR3 has 15 amino acids. Trimming at V came to 5 bases and at J to 4 bases, leaving 5 bases not matched to a gene. Germline V gene data show CDR1 as MGHDK and CDR2 as SYGVNS. The chain's CDR3 is CASSIPGQYNSPLHF. As DNA, the CDR3 is TGTGCCAGCAGTATACCGGGACAGTATAATTCACCCCTCCACTTT.

V and J are TRBV28 and TRBJ2-1; D may be TRBD1 or TRBD2 (5 bases each). Germline CDR1 reads MDHEN; CDR2 reads SYDVKM. Trimming stripped 8 bases from V and 0 bases from J, with 14 bases between. The CDR3 runs 15 residues. The CDR3 sequence is CASRLAGSSYNEQFF. The CDR3 DNA sequence: TGTGCCAGCCGCCTGGCAGGGAGCTCCTACAATGAGCAGTTCTTC.

The V call is TRBV9, the J call TRBJ1-4, with TRBD1 matching 8 bases. Trimming at V came to 2 bases and at J to 8 bases, leaving 5 bases not matched to a gene. Germline-derived CDR1 and CDR2 are SGDLS and YYNGEE. CDR3 length equals 14 residues. The CDR3 protein is CASSVAGGWEKLFF. The CDR3 DNA reads TGTGCCAGCAGCGTCGCAGGGGGCTGGGAAAAACTGTTTTTT.

V gene TRBV13 combines with J gene TRBJ2-5; maybe TRBD2 (6 bases). The CDR3 contains 14 residues. Germline CDR1 PRHDT, CDR2 FYEKMQ (reference sequence). V was pared by 5 bases and J by 1 base, with 11 bases between. The CDR3 loop reads CASSLRESQETQYF. CDR3 nucleotides: TGTGCCAGCAGCCTCCGGGAGTCCCAAGAGACCCAGTACTTC. Using reference TRBV13 and TRBJ2-5 for the parts outside the CDR3, the full variable domain is AAGVIQSPRHLIKEKRETATLKCYPIPRHDTVYWYQQGPGQDPQFLISFYEKMQSDKGSIPDRFSAQQFSDYHSELNMSSLELGDSALYFCASSLRESQETQYFGPGTRLLVL.

This rearrangement joins TRBV9 to TRBJ1-1, with D possibly being TRBD1 (5 bases). Germline CDR1 is SGDLS and CDR2 is YYNGEE. Trimming cost V 0 bases and J 5 bases, with 17 bases left between them. The CDR3 runs to 16 residues. The DNA for the CDR3 is TGTGCCAGCAGCGTAGATCCGGGGCCGCGGGGAACTGAAGCTTTCTTT. Translation gives CASSVDPGPRGTEAFF.

CDR3 DNA sequence: TGTGCCAGCAGCTTCGGGAGGGGGAGGAGAGCCGCCGGGGAGCTGTTTTTT. Amino acid sequence: CASSFGRGRRAAGELFF. The chain combines TRBV11-2 with TRBJ2-2, with 8 bases that match TRBD2. This CDR3 has 17 residues. The ends lost 3 bases at V and 6 bases at J; junction bases unmatched: 12. From germline, CDR1 is SGHAT and CDR2 FQNNGV.

V and J are TRBV7-9 and TRBJ2-1, with D possibly TRBD1 on 8 matching bases. V was cut by 4 bases and J by 3 bases, with 13 bases left in between. CDR1 and CDR2 (germline): SEHNR, FQNEAQ (reference sequence). The CDR3 is 15 residues long. CDR3 nucleotide sequence: TGTGCCAGCAGCTCGGACAGGGAGGGCTACAATGAGCAGTTCTTC. Translated: CASSSDREGYNEQFF.

On this clone: Mismatch with germline at one junction end may stem from a read error. The gene calls are TRBV5-6 and TRBJ1-1; the D gene is possibly TRBD1 (6 bases). Germline V gene data show CDR1 as SGHDT and CDR2 as YYEEEE. The length of the CDR3 is 13 residues. The CDR3: CASNLGGGTEAFF. As DNA, the CDR3 is TGTGCCAGCAACTTGGGAGGGGGCACTGAAGCTTTCTTT.